This T cell receptor (beta chain) was sequenced for a study of CD8 T cells in ankylosing spondylitis. Study-wide results and limits: Some motif variants were previously reported in reactive arthritis synovial fluid and blood. Disease-linked clones bore a CD8+ phenotype, appearing relatively rarely in peripheral blood. From matched ankylosing spondylitis synovial fluid, disease-linked clones were reportedly recovered at significantly enriched levels. Ankylosing spondylitis blood seemed to carry a telltale TCR beta motif made of under ten highly homologous variants.

This CDR3 is built from 15 residues. The germline gives CDR1 SGHDT, CDR2 YYEEEE. V was clipped by 4 bases and J by 5 bases, with 18 bases between them. A note on this clonotype: Its antigen is unidentified.

5'-RACE, quantitative and with molecular barcodes, yielded the TCR beta libraries. MiXCR, run by TCRdb on the 5' RACE reads, gives a single entry per CDR3 protein. This table holds about 800,000 distinct CDR3 sequences, 12% found once. Sequences were obtained from blood, either unsorted or a sorted T cell fraction (not recorded which). This clonotype was sampled from a male donor with ankylosing spondylitis. The J gene is TRBJ2-5, the V gene TRBV5-6; D might be TRBD1 (6 bases). The CDR3 here is CASSRVQGRGETQYF. The CDR3 region has the DNA TGTGCCAGCAGCAGAGTACAGGGACGGGGTGAGACCCAGTACTTC.